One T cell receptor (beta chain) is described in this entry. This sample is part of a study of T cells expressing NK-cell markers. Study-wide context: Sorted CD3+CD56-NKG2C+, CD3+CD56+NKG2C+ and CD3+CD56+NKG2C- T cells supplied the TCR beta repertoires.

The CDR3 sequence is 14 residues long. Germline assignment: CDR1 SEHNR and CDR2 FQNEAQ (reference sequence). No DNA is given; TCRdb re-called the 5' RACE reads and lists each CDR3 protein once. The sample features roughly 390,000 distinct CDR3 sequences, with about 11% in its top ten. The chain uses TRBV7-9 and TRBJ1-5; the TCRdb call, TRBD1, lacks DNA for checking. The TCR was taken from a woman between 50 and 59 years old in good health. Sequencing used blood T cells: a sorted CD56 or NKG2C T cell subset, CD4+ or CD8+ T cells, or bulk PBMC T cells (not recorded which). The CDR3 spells CASSLDPSGQPQHF.